These 19 T cell receptor beta chains came from one sample sequenced in a study of HIV-infected patients and healthy controls. 400 to 550 ng RNA was reverse transcribed with alpha and beta constant-region primers. Alpha and beta chain libraries were made separately by chain-specific third strand synthesis with multiplexing indices. TCRdb independently ran MiXCR on the 5' RACE reads; one entry per CDR3 protein. The sample gives 5,000 to 6,500 distinct CDR3 sequences, over 6.5% of which show up once; just under 20% is in the top ten. All unsorted peripheral T cells were captured because whole blood was used without fractionation. This sample comprised blood, obtained before antiretroviral therapy. The receptors were sampled from an adult with HIV infection.

By frequency in the sample, this clonotype is medium-sized (0.01 to 0.1%). The CDR3 is CASSPPMKTGLDYNEQFF. DNA for the CDR3: TGTGCCAGCAGCCCCCCGATGAAGACTGGACTAGACTACAATGAGCAGTTCTTC. The chain carries TRBV7-8 and TRBJ2-1, with 7 positions matching TRBD2. CDR3 length equals 18 residues. V lost 5 bases and J lost 3; bases outside the gene matches: 16. Germline values: CDR1 SGHVS, CDR2 FQNEAQ.

In its sample, this clonotype was seen many times. The chain couples TRBV14 to TRBJ2-5; perhaps TRBD2 as D (6 bases). Per the germline V gene, CDR1 is SGHDN and CDR2 is FVKESK. The V gene lost 2 bases and the J gene lost 5 bases, with 9 bases spanning the gap. CDR3 size: 13 residues. The CDR3 DNA follows: TGTGCCAGCAGCCAACGTCTAGCGGAGACCCAGTACTTC. Protein sequence: CASSQRLAETQYF.

By share, this clonotype counts as medium-sized. The chain links TRBV5-1 to TRBJ2-7; TRBD1 agrees at 7 bases. V lost 1 base, J lost 2 bases, and 6 bases stayed unmatched. The CDR3 contains 15 residues. The germline V gene encodes CDR1 SGHRS and CDR2 YFSETQ. The CDR3 DNA reads as TGCGCCAGCAGCTTGAGCACAGGGGCTACCTACGAGCAGTACGTC. Protein product: CASSLSTGATYEQYV.

By its share, this clonotype is large (0.1 to 1%). This chain links TRBV3-1 with TRBJ1-1; 8 nucleotides match TRBD1. V lost 0 bases and J lost 4; bases outside the gene matches: 10. The germline CDR1 and CDR2 sequences are LGHDT and YNNKEL (reference sequence). The CDR3 sequence is 17 residues long. CDR3: CASSQDYAGRGPTEAFF. CDR3 DNA: TGTGCCAGCAGCCAAGATTACGCGGGCAGGGGGCCCACTGAAGCTTTCTTT.

This clonotype was seen repeatedly, ten times or more. The genes are TRBV20-1 and TRBJ1-1; D gene unclear. V gave up 6 bases and J gave up 6 bases, with 14 bases separating them. Germline values: CDR1 DFQATT, CDR2 SNEGSKA (reference sequence). The CDR3 is 12 residues long. CDR3 loop: CSARTLHAEAFF. CDR3 nucleotides: TGCAGTGCCCGGACCCTGCACGCTGAAGCTTTCTTT.

This clonotype rates as medium-sized. The chain carries TRBV18 and TRBJ2-3; D uncertain. The germline CDR1 and CDR2 sequences are KGHSH and LQKENI. Trimming took off 3 bases at V and 3 bases at J, with 13 bases between the two ends. This CDR3 has 15 residues. The CDR3 DNA reads as TGTGCCAGCTCACCGGGCGCAGTGGGAACAGATACGCAGTATTTT. Protein product: CASSPGAVGTDTQYF.

This clonotype ranks as medium-sized (0.01 to 0.1%). The V and J genes are TRBV5-1 and TRBJ2-1; D may be TRBD2 (6 bases). The germline gives CDR1 SGHRS, CDR2 YFSETQ. This CDR3 spans 15 amino acids. Trimming pared 1 base from V and 4 bases from J, leaving 12 bases between. The CDR3 sequence: CASSLPSAPYNEQFF. The CDR3 DNA reads as TGCGCCAGCAGCTTGCCTAGCGCGCCTTACAATGAGCAGTTCTTC.

CDR3 bases: TGCGCCAGCAGCCAAGGGGTGCTAGGGGCGAACGAGCAGTACTTC. Translation gives CASSQGVLGANEQYF. The chain joins TRBV4-1 to TRBJ2-7; a possible D gene is TRBD1 (5 bases). This CDR3 is 15 amino acids long. CDR1 and CDR2 from the germline V gene are MGHRA and YSYEKL. V was cut by 1 base and J by 5 bases, with 15 bases left in between.

This clonotype was seen a handful of times. This sequence joins TRBV12-3 or TRBV12-4 and TRBJ2-5; the match to TRBD1 covers 11 bases. With 4 bases clipped from V and 2 bases from J, the junction kept 6 bases outside the gene matches. This CDR3 has 16 residues. The DNA for the CDR3 is TGTGCCAGCAGTTCGGGGACAGGGGGAGGGCAAGAGACCCAGTACTTC. Protein: CASSSGTGGGQETQYF.

This clonotype occurred many times. V usage is TRBV9 and J usage is TRBJ2-1; D gene ambiguous. V was pared by 0 bases and J by 0 bases, with 7 bases between. Germline assignment: CDR1 SGDLS and CDR2 YYNGEE. The length of the CDR3 is 15 residues. The CDR3 region has the DNA TGTGCCAGCAGCGTAGGGTCAGGCTCCTACAATGAGCAGTTCTTC. Its protein is CASSVGSGSYNEQFF. The variable domain in full, completed from reference TRBV9 and TRBJ2-1, reads DSGVTQTPKHLITATGQRVTLRCSPRSGDLSVYWYQQSLDQGLQFLIQYYNGEERAKGNILERFSAQQFPDLHSELNLSSLELGDSALYFCASSVGSGSYNEQFFGPGTRLTVL.

Relative to its sample, this clonotype is large (0.1 to 1%). This chain links TRBV28 with TRBJ2-5, with 7 nucleotides matching TRBD1. Germline V gene lookup returns CDR1 MDHEN and CDR2 SYDVKM. V gave up 6 bases and J gave up 3 bases; unmatched junction bases: 4. The CDR3 is 13 residues long. The CDR3 loop is CASSPDREETQYF. The CDR3 region has the DNA TGTGCCAGCAGCCCCGACAGGGAAGAGACCCAGTACTTC.

In its sample, this clonotype ranks as medium-sized. This sequence joins TRBV27 and TRBJ1-1; D is unclear. Germline V gene lookup returns CDR1 MNHEY and CDR2 SMNVEV (reference sequence). V lost 7 bases, J lost 1 base, and 13 bases lay in between. The CDR3 covers 14 residues. The CDR3 loop reads CASTPARGNTEAFF. The CDR3 nucleotides are TGTGCCAGCACCCCGGCGCGCGGGAACACTGAAGCTTTCTTT.

This clonotype is termed medium-sized. CDR3: CSAVDRAQGDEQYV. CDR3 DNA sequence: TGCAGTGCAGTCGACAGGGCCCAGGGCGACGAGCAGTACGTC. The rearrangement uses TRBV20-1 and TRBJ2-7; 7 nucleotides line up with TRBD1. Germline trimming cut 6 bases from V and 5 bases from J; bases unmatched to any gene: 13. The CDR3 consists of 14 residues. Germline values: CDR1 DFQATT, CDR2 SNEGSKA (reference sequence).

This clonotype was seen a handful of times. At one end, the junction sequence differs from germline, possibly due to a read error. This chain links TRBV11-3 with TRBJ1-4; TRBD1 might be the D (6 bases). Germline assignment: CDR1 SGHNT and CDR2 YENEEA. This CDR3 has 14 amino acids. CDR3 amino acids: CASSLRGAYEKLFF. CDR3 nucleotides: TGTGCCAGCAGCTTAAGGGGGGCATATGAGAAACTGTTTTTT.

This clonotype was seen a few times. The rearrangement links TRBV27 to TRBJ2-2, with TRBD2 matching over 8 bases. The germline CDR1 and CDR2 sequences are MNHEY and SMNVEV (reference sequence). V trimming: 6 bases; J trimming: 2 bases; junction bases outside the gene matches: 5. CDR3 length: 15 amino acids. In DNA form, the CDR3 reads TGTGCCAGCAGACGTAGCGGGATCAACACCGGGGAGCTGTTTTTT. This gives the protein CASRRSGINTGELFF.

This clonotype was detected ten times or more. The gene calls are TRBV12-3 or TRBV12-4 and TRBJ1-5, with 9 nucleotides matching TRBD1. The CDR3 loop spans 13 amino acids. The ends lost 6 bases at V and 6 bases at J; junction bases unmatched: 3. CDR3 sequence (DNA): TGTGCCAGCAGCACAGGGGGCGGTCAGCCCCAGCATTTT. Protein: CASSTGGGQPQHF.

This clonotype is medium-sized in the sample. The J gene is TRBJ2-5, the V gene TRBV7-9; tentatively, D is TRBD2 (6 bases). Germline V gives CDR1 SEHNR, CDR2 FQNEAQ (reference sequence). This CDR3 region has 13 residues. V lost 2 bases to trimming and J lost 4 bases, with 8 bases between them. Written as DNA, the CDR3 is TGTGCCAGCAGCTTAAGCGGGTTAGAGACCCAGTACTTC. This translates into CASSLSGLETQYF.

This clonotype was seen repeatedly, ten times or more. CDR3 sequence reads: CASSPGPMNTEAFF. For the CDR3, the DNA is TGCGCCAGCAGCCCGGGCCCCATGAACACTGAAGCTTTCTTT. J is TRBJ1-1 and V is TRBV5-1, with D uncertain. CDR1 and CDR2 from the germline V gene are SGHRS and YFSETQ. This CDR3 has 14 amino acids. Trimming removed 4 bases at V and 0 bases at J, with 10 bases between.

This clonotype is classed as medium-sized. The V and J genes are TRBV5-5 and TRBJ2-5, with 13 bases identical to TRBD2. The CDR3 covers 13 residues. The germline V gene encodes CDR1 SGHKS and CDR2 YYEKEE (reference sequence). V dropped 4 bases and J dropped 9; count of bases not matched to a gene: 3. CDR3 nucleotide sequence: TGTGCCAGCAGCGGGACTAGCGGGATGTCCCAGTACTTC. This translates into CASSGTSGMSQYF.